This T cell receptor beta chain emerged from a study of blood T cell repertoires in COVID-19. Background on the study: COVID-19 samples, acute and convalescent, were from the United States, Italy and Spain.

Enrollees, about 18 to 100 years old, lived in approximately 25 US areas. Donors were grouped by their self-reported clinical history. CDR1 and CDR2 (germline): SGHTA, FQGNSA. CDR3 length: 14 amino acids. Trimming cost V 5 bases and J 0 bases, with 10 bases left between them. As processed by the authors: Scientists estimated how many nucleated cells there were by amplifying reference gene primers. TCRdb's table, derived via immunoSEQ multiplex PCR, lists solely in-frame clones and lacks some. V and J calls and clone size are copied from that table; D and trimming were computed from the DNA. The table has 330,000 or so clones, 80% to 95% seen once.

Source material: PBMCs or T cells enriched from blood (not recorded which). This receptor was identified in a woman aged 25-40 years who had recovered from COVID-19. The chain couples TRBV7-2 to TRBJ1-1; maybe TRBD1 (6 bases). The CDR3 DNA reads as TGTGCCAGCAGCCCAGACAGGCTGAACACTGAAGCTTTCTTT. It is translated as CASSPDRLNTEAFF.